A single sample is the source of the 26 T cell receptor beta chains below, sequenced in a study of CD8 T cells in ankylosing spondylitis. Each CDR3 protein is one row after TCRdb ran MiXCR on the 5' RACE reads. This repertoire shows a few hundred thousand distinct CDR3 sequences, about 10% found once; its top ten account for approximately 20%. The sequenced material came from blood, either unsorted or a sorted T cell fraction (not recorded which). All receptors derive from a male donor with ankylosing spondylitis or in good health (not recorded which).

This clonotype was recorded a few times. The chain combines TRBV7-9 with TRBJ1-2; 12 positions agree with TRBD1. The CDR3 is 16 amino acids. Germline V gene lookup returns CDR1 SEHNR and CDR2 FQNEAQ (reference sequence). V lost 1 base to trimming and J lost 5 bases; unmatched junction nucleotides: 5. The CDR3 sequence: CASSLVGTGGVYGYTF. In DNA form, the CDR3 reads TGTGCCAGCAGCTTAGTCGGGACAGGGGGCGTGTATGGCTACACCTTC.

The genes are TRBV7-8 and TRBJ2-3, with a possible D match to TRBD2 (7 bases). The CDR3 loop spans 19 amino acids. Trimming took off 5 bases at V and 0 bases at J, with 24 bases between the two ends. CDR1 is SGHVS and CDR2 is FQNEAQ in the germline V gene. Here the CDR3 DNA reads TGTGCCAGCAGCCCCCCAGGGGCGGGGGCGTTCACTAGCACAGATACGCAGTATTTT. This encodes CASSPPGAGAFTSTDTQYF.

This clonotype was seen at least ten times. J is TRBJ1-2 and V is TRBV7-9; 9 bases match TRBD1. CDR1 and CDR2 from the germline V gene are SEHNR and FQNEAQ (reference sequence). This CDR3 is built from 11 residues. The V and J ends lost 11 bases and 14 bases, in that order; junction bases with no gene match: 12. The CDR3 protein is CAGHRGPIGTF. Written as DNA, the CDR3 is TGTGCCGGCCACAGGGGGCCTATTGGGACCTTC. Full variable domain (remainder filled in from reference TRBV7-9 and TRBJ1-2): DTGVSQNPRHKITKRGQNVTFRCDPISEHNRLYWYRQTLGQGPEFLTYFQNEAQLEKSRLLSDRFSAERPKGSFSTLEIQRTEQGDSAMYLCAGHRGPIGTFGSGTRLTVV.

J is TRBJ2-6 and V is TRBV5-1; D unresolved. CDR1 SGHRS and CDR2 YFSETQ come from the germline V gene. Trimming took off 3 bases at V and 0 bases at J, with 13 bases between the two ends. CDR3 length: 17 residues. CDR3 protein: CASSWGPGSSGANVLTF. As DNA, the CDR3 is TGCGCCAGCAGCTGGGGTCCAGGAAGCTCTGGGGCCAACGTCCTGACTTTC.

This clonotype has ten or more counts. V gene TRBV28 combines with J gene TRBJ2-3, with D maybe TRBD2 (6 bases). Trimming cost V 2 bases and J 2 bases, with 8 bases left between them. This CDR3 has 14 residues. CDR1 and CDR2 (germline): MDHEN, SYDVKM. The CDR3 reads CASSLGGVTDTQYF. For the CDR3, the DNA is TGTGCCAGCAGTTTAGGAGGGGTCACAGATACGCAGTATTTT.

This clonotype was recorded at least ten times. The chain uses TRBV6-2 or TRBV6-3 and TRBJ1-2, with TRBD1 as a possible D gene (5 bases). With 6 bases removed from V and 0 bases from J, the gap between germline ends came to 23 bases. The CDR3 length is 18 residues. CDR1 and CDR2 from the germline V gene are MNHEY and SVGEGT. CDR3 sequence: CASRDSLPGTSANYGYTF. The CDR3, as DNA: TGTGCCAGCAGAGACTCACTCCCGGGGACTTCAGCTAACTATGGCTACACCTTC.

The sample holds many counts of this clonotype. The V and J genes are TRBV5-1 and TRBJ2-7; D unresolved. Germline loops: CDR1 SGHRS, CDR2 YFSETQ. Trimming stripped 0 bases from V and 6 bases from J, with 10 bases between. This CDR3 is built from 13 residues. The CDR3 loop reads CASSLAWEGEQYF. The CDR3, as DNA: TGCGCCAGCAGCTTGGCCTGGGAAGGCGAGCAGTACTTC.

This clonotype was recorded a few times. The chain employs TRBV7-2 and TRBJ2-5; D assignment may be TRBD1 or TRBD2 (7 bases each). The germline V gene has CDR1 SGHTA and CDR2 FQGNSA. The CDR3 consists of 16 residues. V lost 2 bases to trimming and J lost 4 bases, with 17 bases between them. The CDR3 here is CASSLRAGGGGETQYF. The CDR3 DNA reads as TGTGCCAGCAGCTTAAGGGCAGGGGGGGGGGGAGAGACCCAGTACTTC.

This clonotype was detected many times. The chain employs TRBV6-5 and TRBJ1-1; D gene uncertain. This CDR3 comprises 15 residues. Germline CDR1 is MNHEY and CDR2 is SVGAGI. With 0 bases removed from V and 4 bases from J, the gap between germline ends came to 12 bases. The chain's CDR3 is CASSYSEGAGTEAFF. As DNA, the CDR3 is TGTGCCAGCAGTTACTCAGAGGGTGCGGGCACTGAAGCTTTCTTT.

This clonotype has just a few counts. The chain employs TRBV7-2 and TRBJ2-7, with 7 bases lining up with TRBD2. V shed 3 bases, J shed 2 bases, and the junction held 7 bases outside the gene matches. CDR3 length: 15 residues. Germline V gives CDR1 SGHTA, CDR2 FQGNSA. The CDR3: CASSLSTSGAYEQYF. The DNA for the CDR3 is TGTGCCAGCAGCTTGTCTACCAGCGGGGCCTACGAGCAGTACTTC.

The chain combines TRBV7-3 with TRBJ2-2; TRBD2 matches 14 bases. Germline V gene data show CDR1 as SGHTA and CDR2 as FQGTGA. V trimming: 5 bases; J trimming: 7 bases; junction bases outside the gene matches: 6. The CDR3 covers 16 residues. CDR3 nucleotide sequence: TGTGCCAGCAGCCCGACTAGCGGGGGGGCCTTCGGGGAGCTGTTTTTT. Translated: CASSPTSGGAFGELFF. Full variable domain (rest looked up from reference TRBV7-3 and TRBJ2-2): GAGVSQTPSNKVTEKGKYVELRCDPISGHTALYWYRQSLGQGPEFLIYFQGTGAADDSGLPNDRFFAVRPEGSVSTLKIQRTERGDSAVYLCASSPTSGGAFGELFFGEGSRLTVL.

A few counts support this clonotype. This chain connects TRBV4-2 to TRBJ2-3; D uncertain. This CDR3 is 16 amino acids long. The V end lost 0 bases, the J end lost 2 bases, and 12 bases lay between the germline ends. The germline gives CDR1 LGHNA, CDR2 YNFKEQ. CDR3 residues: CASSQDVWSLTDTQYF. The DNA of the CDR3 is TGTGCCAGCAGCCAAGATGTTTGGTCTCTCACAGATACGCAGTATTTT.

In this sample, this clonotype turned up many times. The V gene is TRBV3-1, the J gene TRBJ1-5; 9 nucleotides line up with TRBD1. The V and J ends lost 3 bases and 4 bases, in that order; junction bases with no gene match: 1. Germline-derived CDR1 and CDR2 are LGHDT and YNNKEL (reference sequence). This CDR3 spans 14 amino acids. The CDR3 region is CASSQGQGNQPQHF. CDR3 coding DNA: TGTGCCAGCAGCCAGGGACAGGGTAATCAGCCCCAGCATTTT.

The sample holds many counts of this clonotype. This chain joins TRBV15 and TRBJ1-3; perhaps TRBD1 as D (5 bases). CDR3 length equals 16 residues. Deletions cut 0 bases from V and 4 bases from J, with 13 bases between. Germline CDR1 LNHNV, CDR2 YYDKDF (reference sequence). In DNA, the CDR3 is TGTGCCACCAGCAGAGATCGCGGGGCAGGGGGAAACACCATATATTTT. Amino acids: CATSRDRGAGGNTIYF.

This clonotype has only a few counts. The chain employs TRBV20-1 and TRBJ1-3; D perhaps matches TRBD1 (5 bases). Germline CDR1 DFQATT, CDR2 SNEGSKA (reference sequence). This CDR3 comprises 15 residues. The V end lost 1 base, the J end lost 4 bases, and 14 bases lay between the germline ends. The CDR3 nucleotides read TGCAGTGCTAGAGCATGGCCGAACAGGGGAAACACCATATATTTT. It is translated as CSARAWPNRGNTIYF.

This clonotype was observed at least ten times. The V and J genes are TRBV25-1 and TRBJ1-2; unclear D gene. V shed 7 bases and J shed 7 bases, with 22 bases lying between them. This CDR3 has 15 amino acids. Looked up from germline, CDR1 is MGHDK and CDR2 is SYGVNS. CDR3 coding DNA: TGTGCCAGCACCCTCTCTGGGCCCGCTTTTGGTGGCTACACCTTC. Encoded protein: CASTLSGPAFGGYTF.

This clonotype was seen repeatedly, ten times or more. This chain links TRBV5-1 with TRBJ1-2; D perhaps matches TRBD1 (5 bases). The CDR3 spans 14 residues. The V end was cut by 3 bases, the J end by 8 bases, with 17 bases between. The germline V gene has CDR1 SGHRS and CDR2 YFSETQ. CDR3 nucleotide sequence: TGCGCCAGCAGCTCGAAAACTCAGGGATTAGGCTACACCTTC. Its translation: CASSSKTQGLGYTF.

In this sample, this clonotype turned up many times. The chain couples TRBV7-3 to TRBJ1-1; D call uncertain. This CDR3 spans 13 amino acids. The V gene lost 2 bases and the J gene lost 4 bases, with 8 bases spanning the gap. Germline CDR1 and CDR2: SGHTA and FQGTGA. In DNA, the CDR3 is TGTGCCAGCAGCTTACAGCCGCGCACTGAAGCTTTCTTT. It is translated as CASSLQPRTEAFF.

This clonotype turned up a few times. V usage is TRBV6-1 and J usage is TRBJ2-1; perhaps TRBD2 as D (6 bases). Between the trimmed V and J ends, which lost 2 bases and 7 bases, there was a span of 18 bases. The CDR3 totals 16 residues. Germline assignment: CDR1 MNHNS and CDR2 SASEGT. This chain's CDR3 is CASSEFGGMGKNEQFF. The CDR3 coding sequence is TGTGCCAGCAGTGAATTCGGGGGAATGGGGAAAAATGAGCAGTTCTTC.

This clonotype was recorded many times. The chain combines TRBV6-5 with TRBJ2-1, with 7 positions matching TRBD2. Trimming removed 2 bases from V and 5 bases from J; junction bases left unmatched: 9. CDR1 and CDR2 from the germline V gene are MNHEY and SVGAGI. This CDR3 has 16 residues. The CDR3 here is CASSYRGGTNHNEQFF. CDR3 sequence (DNA): TGTGCCAGCAGTTACAGGGGAGGGACGAACCACAATGAGCAGTTCTTC.

The chain has TRBV5-1 and TRBJ2-2; unclear D gene. Between the trimmed V and J ends, which lost 0 bases and 1 base, there was a span of 10 bases. CDR3 length equals 16 residues. The germline V gene has CDR1 SGHRS and CDR2 YFSETQ. This CDR3 is CASSLDGQLNTGELFF. Here the CDR3 DNA reads TGCGCCAGCAGCTTGGACGGGCAGCTGAACACCGGGGAGCTGTTTTTT.

This clonotype was counted many times. The chain carries TRBV7-9 and TRBJ1-1; 8 positions match TRBD1. J lost 1 base, V lost 6 bases, and 4 bases had no gene match. Looked up from germline, CDR1 is SEHNR and CDR2 is FQNEAQ (reference sequence). The CDR3 spans 14 residues. DNA of the CDR3: TGTGCCAGCAGAGGGGGACAGGAGAACACTGAAGCTTTCTTT. Translating gives CASRGGQENTEAFF.

The rearrangement joins TRBV2 to TRBJ1-4; no firm D call. The CDR3 length is 15 residues. Trimming stripped 5 bases from V and 7 bases from J, with 17 bases between. Per germline, CDR1 SNHLY and CDR2 FYNNEI. The CDR3 sequence is CASSPDYQSFEKLFF. DNA of the CDR3: TGTGCCAGCAGTCCGGACTACCAGTCGTTTGAAAAACTGTTTTTT.

The rearrangement joins TRBV18 to TRBJ2-5, with 7 nucleotides matching TRBD1. Germline loops: CDR1 KGHSH, CDR2 LQKENI. Trimming cost V 1 base and J 5 bases; bases outside gene matches: 4. CDR3 size: 14 residues. The CDR3 loop is CASSPQGAEETQYF. In DNA form, the CDR3 reads TGTGCCAGCTCACCACAGGGGGCAGAGGAGACCCAGTACTTC.

There are many counts of this clonotype. The chain carries TRBV7-9 and TRBJ2-5, with 8 bases identical to TRBD2. Germline CDR1 SEHNR, CDR2 FQNEAQ (reference sequence). The CDR3 spans 13 residues. J was trimmed by 4 bases and V by 3 bases; bases with no gene match: 1. The CDR3 coding sequence is TGTGCCAGCAGCTTGAGCGGGGGAGAGACCCAGTACTTC. Its translation is CASSLSGGETQYF.

This clonotype has a count of ten or more. The V gene is TRBV29-1, the J gene TRBJ2-1; no firm D call. Germline CDR1 reads SQVTM; CDR2 reads ANQGSEA. V lost 3 bases, J lost 9 bases, and 12 bases lay in between. The CDR3 spans 12 residues. The CDR3: CSVDEGTSEQFF. The CDR3, as DNA: TGCAGCGTTGATGAAGGTACTTCTGAGCAGTTCTTC.